Following are 2 T cell receptor beta chains from one sample sequenced in a study of blood T cell repertoires in COVID-19. Sequencing was performed with immunoSEQ multiplex PCR; in TCRdb, only in-frame clones are kept and a portion is missing. The sample lists some 150,000 clones, about four fifths occurring once. The sequenced sample consisted of peripheral blood. All receptors come from a human donor in a cohort sampled during active COVID-19.

CDR3 amino acids: CASSPFLRASTDTQYF. The CDR3 region has the DNA TGTGCCAGCAGCCCCTTCCTGCGGGCGAGCACAGATACGCAGTATTTT. The J gene is TRBJ2-3, the V gene TRBV13; TRBD2 might be the D (5 bases). The V gene's germline CDR1 is PRHDT and CDR2 FYEKMQ (reference sequence). V lost 5 bases and J lost 0, with 15 bases in between. The CDR3 sequence is 16 residues long.

The chain recombines TRBV6-1 with TRBJ2-7; 7 bases match TRBD1. CDR1 and CDR2 from the germline V gene are MNHNS and SASEGT. The trim removed 1 base at V and 4 bases at J, leaving 7 bases unmatched. CDR3 length: 15 amino acids. CDR3 protein: CASSEDRGRGYEQYF. Written as DNA, the CDR3 is TGTGCCAGCAGTGAAGACAGGGGTCGGGGTTACGAGCAGTACTTC.